The 23 T cell receptor beta chains presented below share a single source sample, sequenced in a study of CD8+ T cells in alopecia areata. The treatment here: oral pan-JAK inhibitor, 5-10 mg twice daily. Once RNA had been extracted, it was reverse transcribed into cDNA to act as the sequencing template. Some clones are missing from TCRdb's copy, which holds only in-frame ones; the method was immunoSEQ multiplex PCR. This table holds over 100,000 clones, about 60% found once. The sample in question was CD8+ T cells sorted from blood, obtained at week 24, from a patient treated with tofacitinib. These receptors were taken from a human donor with alopecia areata.

The chain joins TRBV30 to TRBJ2-1; D call uncertain. CDR1 is GTSNPN, CDR2 SVGIG, per germline (reference sequence). The V and J ends lost 3 bases and 3 bases respectively, with 3 bases between them. The CDR3 consists of 11 residues. The CDR3 here is CAWRDYNEQFF. CDR3 nucleotides: TGTGCCTGGAGGGACTACAATGAGCAGTTCTTC. The complete variable domain, with remaining parts taken from reference TRBV30 and TRBJ2-1, reads SQTIHQWPATLVQPVGSPLSLECTVEGTSNPNLYWYRQAAGRGLQLLFYSVGIGQISSEVPQNLSASRPQDRQFILSSKKLLLSDSGFYLCAWRDYNEQFFGPGTRLTVL.

This clone was counted between two and nine times. The chain is built from TRBV25-1 and TRBJ2-7; D gene unclear. Germline V gene lookup returns CDR1 MGHDK and CDR2 SYGVNS. The germline V and J ends were trimmed by 3 bases and 2 bases, with 2 bases remaining between them. The CDR3 length is 11 residues. CDR3 DNA sequence: TGTGCCAGCAGTGAGGCCTACGAGCAGTACTTC. Translation gives CASSEAYEQYF.

V usage is TRBV13 and J usage is TRBJ2-3; D may be TRBD2 (5 bases). The V and J ends lost 4 bases and 2 bases respectively, with 10 bases between them. The CDR3 covers 14 residues. Per germline, CDR1 PRHDT and CDR2 FYEKMQ (reference sequence). Here the CDR3 reads CASSSPSYTDTQYF. As DNA, the CDR3 is TGTGCCAGCAGCTCCCCTAGCTACACAGATACGCAGTATTTT.

Comments on this clone: The junction shows a germline mismatch at one end, possibly a read error. The chain joins TRBV7-7 to TRBJ2-5, with 7 bases identical to TRBD1. The length of the CDR3 is 13 residues. Germline lookup yields CDR1 SSHAT and CDR2 FNYEAQ (reference sequence). In DNA form, the CDR3 reads TGTGCTAGCAGCCGCTTCAGGGGGGAGACCCAGTACTTC. This sequence encodes CASSRFRGETQYF.

The V gene is TRBV9, the J gene TRBJ2-3; 10 bases are shared with TRBD2. V shed 0 bases, J shed 1 base, and the junction held 2 bases outside the gene matches. Germline CDR1 and CDR2: SGDLS and YYNGEE. The CDR3 sequence is 16 residues long. The CDR3 bases are TGTGCCAGCAGCGTAGAACTAGCGGGGCGCACAGATACGCAGTATTTT. Protein: CASSVELAGRTDTQYF.

V usage is TRBV27 and J usage is TRBJ2-3; 10 bases are a match to TRBD2. The ends lost 2 bases at V and 5 bases at J; junction bases unmatched: 7. This CDR3 has 16 residues. Germline loops: CDR1 MNHEY, CDR2 SMNVEV (reference sequence). Here the CDR3 reads CASSLPSGGAVDTQYF. The DNA of the CDR3 is TGTGCCAGCAGTTTACCCAGCGGGGGGGCCGTAGATACGCAGTATTTT.

The gene calls are TRBV19 and TRBJ1-5; 7 nucleotides match TRBD1. This CDR3 is 15 amino acids long. The V segment lost 5 bases and the J segment 3 bases; nucleotides outside the gene matches: 7. Germline CDR1 is LNHDA and CDR2 is SQIVND (reference sequence). CDR3 amino acids: CASSSGTDFNQPQHF. CDR3 sequence (DNA): TGTGCCAGTAGTTCCGGGACAGACTTCAATCAGCCCCAGCATTTT.

The chain recombines TRBV6-1 with TRBJ1-5; 7 positions agree with TRBD1. The germline V gene encodes CDR1 MNHNS and CDR2 SASEGT. Trimming removed 7 bases from V and 0 bases from J; junction bases left unmatched: 6. This CDR3 comprises 15 residues. The CDR3 reads CASNPRDSSNQPQHF. The CDR3 DNA is TGTGCCAGCAACCCCCGGGACAGTAGCAATCAGCCCCAGCATTTT.

The chain is built from TRBV7-9 and TRBJ2-7; D gene ambiguous. CDR3 length equals 13 residues. Trimming stripped 5 bases from V and 4 bases from J, with 12 bases between. Germline assignment: CDR1 SEHNR and CDR2 FQNEAQ (reference sequence). The DNA for the CDR3 is TGTGCCAGCAGCCCGGCCACTCCTTACGAGCAGTACTTC. Translated: CASSPATPYEQYF.

This clone appeared a single time. The chain couples TRBV29-1 to TRBJ2-2, with TRBD1 matching over 9 bases. The CDR3 has 14 residues. Germline trimming cut 5 bases from V and 6 bases from J; bases unmatched to any gene: 7. Germline CDR1 SQVTM, CDR2 ANQGSEA. This CDR3 reads CSVLQGARPGELFF. The CDR3 region has the DNA TGCAGCGTTCTACAGGGGGCGCGACCCGGGGAGCTGTTTTTT.

Many counts were recorded for this clone. Other DNA variants within this sample encode the same CDR3. The genes are TRBV10-3 and TRBJ1-1; possibly TRBD1 for D (6 bases). The V gene's germline CDR1 is ENHRY and CDR2 SYGVKD. Trimming left V 2 bases short and J 4 bases short, with 11 bases between. The CDR3 contains 14 residues. CDR3 DNA: TGTGCCATCAGTGAGGGGGGGGCTATCACTGAAGCTTTCTTT. Encoded protein: CAISEGGAITEAFF.

This sequence joins TRBV6-1 and TRBJ2-6; D is undetermined. Deletions cut 5 bases from V and 0 bases from J, with 5 bases between. CDR1 is MNHNS, CDR2 SASEGT, per germline. The CDR3 is made up of 14 amino acids. In DNA form, the CDR3 reads TGTGCCAGCAGTTGGAACTCTGGGGCCAACGTCCTGACTTTC. It is translated as CASSWNSGANVLTF.

This chain joins TRBV30 and TRBJ1-2; D is undetermined. V was pared by 0 bases and J by 4 bases, with 9 bases between. The CDR3 is 13 residues long. CDR1 is GTSNPN, CDR2 SVGIG, per germline (reference sequence). Written as DNA, the CDR3 is TGTGCCTGGAGTGTGGGTGTGGGCTATGGCTACACCTTC. Translating gives CAWSVGVGYGYTF.

This rearrangement joins TRBV6-5 to TRBJ1-1; D ambiguous. Per the germline V gene, CDR1 is MNHEY and CDR2 is SVGAGI. The CDR3 has 13 residues. Trimming removed 6 bases at V and 4 bases at J, with 12 bases between. The CDR3 region is CASRTTVGTEAFF. The CDR3, as DNA: TGTGCCAGCAGGACAACTGTTGGCACTGAAGCTTTCTTT.

This clone was counted a few times. This chain uses TRBV13 with TRBJ2-7; D remains ambiguous. Trimming removed 5 bases at V and 1 base at J, with 15 bases between. The germline V gene encodes CDR1 PRHDT and CDR2 FYEKMQ (reference sequence). The CDR3 has 15 residues. The CDR3 loop reads CASSEFGYQSYEQYF. The CDR3 region has the DNA TGTGCCAGCAGCGAGTTCGGGTACCAATCCTACGAGCAGTACTTC.

This clone was found a few times. The rearrangement links TRBV4-1 to TRBJ2-7; a possible D gene is TRBD1 (5 bases). Germline V CDR1 and CDR2: MGHRA, YSYEKL. The V end was cut by 4 bases, the J end by 4 bases, with 35 bases between. CDR3 size: 21 residues. The CDR3 here is CASSPPLFSDLRVKQVYEQYF. CDR3 sequence (DNA): TGCGCCAGCAGCCCCCCCTTGTTCTCTGACCTCCGGGTCAAACAGGTTTACGAGCAGTACTTC.

The chain joins TRBV25-1 to TRBJ2-7; 7 bases fit TRBD1. The CDR3 spans 14 residues. Germline trimming cut 6 bases from V and 6 bases from J; bases unmatched to any gene: 11. Germline CDR1 and CDR2: MGHDK and SYGVNS. The CDR3 sequence: CASRRGEGGGEQYF. CDR3 in DNA: TGTGCCAGCAGGAGGGGAGAAGGGGGCGGCGAGCAGTACTTC.

The CDR3 nucleotides are TGTGCCAGCAGTTTAAGAGGGTTGTTCAATCAGCCCCAGCATTTT. Its protein is CASSLRGLFNQPQHF. The V gene is TRBV27, the J gene TRBJ1-5, with D unclear. V was trimmed by 2 bases and J by 3 bases, leaving 11 bases between them. Germline CDR1 is MNHEY and CDR2 is SMNVEV (reference sequence). This CDR3 contains 15 residues.

The J gene is TRBJ1-1, the V gene TRBV9; unclear D gene. V was cut by 0 bases and J by 2 bases, with 8 bases left in between. The length of the CDR3 is 14 residues. Per the germline V gene, CDR1 is SGDLS and CDR2 is YYNGEE. CDR3 sequence (DNA): TGTGCCAGCAGCGTAGACCTGGGAAACACTGAAGCTTTCTTT. Translated: CASSVDLGNTEAFF.

There are a few counts of this clone. The chain is built from TRBV30 and TRBJ2-1; TRBD2 is a possible D gene (6 bases). The CDR3 spans 14 residues. The V gene's germline CDR1 is GTSNPN and CDR2 SVGIG (reference sequence). Trimming cost V 3 bases and J 3 bases, with 12 bases left between them. The CDR3 region is CAWSPGTLYNEQFF. Here the CDR3 DNA reads TGTGCCTGGAGCCCAGGGACTCTCTACAATGAGCAGTTCTTC.

The count of this clone is one. The chain employs TRBV2 and TRBJ2-7, with a weak D call TRBD2 (5 bases). The V end lost 6 bases, the J end lost 0 bases, and 12 bases lay between the germline ends. There are 14 residues in the CDR3. CDR1 SNHLY and CDR2 FYNNEI come from the germline V gene. The CDR3 sequence: CASSPAARSYEQYF. The CDR3 coding sequence is TGTGCCAGCAGCCCAGCGGCCCGCTCCTACGAGCAGTACTTC.

The V gene is TRBV6-6, the J gene TRBJ2-2; TRBD2 might be the D (5 bases). The ends were cut back, 7 bases at V and 3 bases at J, with 9 bases in the middle. Per the germline V gene, CDR1 is MNHNY and CDR2 is SVGAGI (reference sequence). This CDR3 is 13 amino acids long. The CDR3 region has the DNA TGTGCCAGCATCAACGGGGACACCGGGGAGCTGTTTTTT. It yields the protein CASINGDTGELFF.

This sequence joins TRBV9 and TRBJ1-2; possible D gene TRBD1, 5 bases. V was cut by 4 bases and J by 4 bases, with 14 bases left in between. The CDR3 loop spans 14 amino acids. Looked up from germline, CDR1 is SGDLS and CDR2 is YYNGEE. CDR3 sequence reads: CASSPGRESYGYTF. In DNA form, the CDR3 reads TGTGCCAGCAGCCCAGGGAGGGAGAGCTATGGCTACACCTTC.